The 28 T cell receptor beta chains below were found in one sample sequenced in a study of cytomegalovirus exposure and HLA in healthy donors. PCR primers comprised 60 Vbeta and 13 Jbeta primers. The protocol was immunoSEQ multiplex PCR, while the TCRdb copy is restricted to in-frame clones and leaves out a portion. The top ten hold more than 1.5% of the sample, which has 130,000 or so clones, 75% to 90% seen once. The specimen sequenced was PBMCs. The receptors were gathered from a man in his forties in good health and CMV-seronegative.

In DNA form, the CDR3 reads TGTGCCAGCAGCAACCACAGGGGCTGGGGCAATCAGCCCCAGCATTTT. It encodes CASSNHRGWGNQPQHF. The V gene is TRBV5-6, the J gene TRBJ1-5, with 7 positions matching TRBD1. CDR3 length: 16 residues. With V trimmed by 4 bases and J by 2 bases, 9 bases remained unmatched. Germline assignment: CDR1 SGHDT and CDR2 YYEEEE.

The chain couples TRBV6-5 to TRBJ1-5, with 12 bases aligning to TRBD1. Germline CDR1 and CDR2: MNHEY and SVGAGI. This CDR3 contains 15 residues. V dropped 5 bases and J dropped 6; count of bases not matched to a gene: 5. The CDR3 protein is CASSRLGQGAQPQHF. For the CDR3, the DNA is TGTGCCAGCAGTCGATTGGGACAGGGGGCTCAGCCCCAGCATTTT.

The sample holds one count of this clone. The chain uses TRBV5-1 and TRBJ2-3, with TRBD2 matching 9 bases. V lost 0 bases and J lost 4; bases outside the gene matches: 9. Per germline, CDR1 SGHRS and CDR2 YFSETQ. This CDR3 region has 17 residues. This CDR3 is CASSLGLAGDGADTQYF. The CDR3 DNA reads as TGCGCCAGCAGCTTGGGGTTAGCGGGAGACGGCGCAGATACGCAGTATTTT.

This chain connects TRBV14 to TRBJ2-3; D not resolved. Trimming removed 4 bases at V and 0 bases at J, with 11 bases between. The germline gives CDR1 SGHDN, CDR2 FVKESK. CDR3 length: 15 amino acids. CDR3 residues: CASSRDLSSTDTQYF. The CDR3 nucleotides are TGTGCCAGCAGCCGAGACTTGTCTAGCACAGATACGCAGTATTTT.

This clone was observed a few times. V is TRBV15 and J is TRBJ1-2; D ambiguous. V lost 1 base, J lost 8 bases, and 5 bases lay in between. This CDR3 comprises 11 residues. The germline V gene has CDR1 LNHNV and CDR2 YYDKDF (reference sequence). The CDR3 sequence: CATSRGEGYTF. As DNA, the CDR3 is TGTGCCACCAGCAGAGGAGAGGGCTACACCTTC.

The V call is TRBV7-3, the J call TRBJ2-1; TRBD1 matches 11 bases. The germline gives CDR1 SGHTA, CDR2 FQGTGA. J gave up 5 bases and V 1 base, and 7 bases lay outside the gene matches. This CDR3 is 17 amino acids long. The CDR3 nucleotides are TGTGCCAGCAGCTTAATACCATCGGGACAGGGGGACAATGAGCAGTTCTTC. Residues: CASSLIPSGQGDNEQFF.

The chain is built from TRBV7-3 and TRBJ2-3; 10 positions match TRBD2. The J segment lost 0 bases and the V segment lost 3 bases, leaving 6 bases of the junction unmatched. The CDR3 has 17 amino acids. CDR1 and CDR2 from the germline V gene are SGHTA and FQGTGA. The CDR3 region is CASSFPKRGGSTDTQYF. The CDR3 DNA reads TGTGCCAGCAGCTTTCCCAAGCGGGGGGGGAGCACAGATACGCAGTATTTT.

This rearrangement joins TRBV18 to TRBJ1-1; 8 bases are a match to TRBD1. The germline V gene encodes CDR1 KGHSH and CDR2 LQKENI. Trimming cost V 3 bases and J 6 bases; bases outside gene matches: 6. The length of the CDR3 is 14 residues. The CDR3 DNA reads TGTGCCAGCTCACCCCGGGACAGGCTTGCTGAAGCTTTCTTT. The encoded protein is CASSPRDRLAEAFF.

The chain has TRBV7-8 and TRBJ2-3; 8 positions agree with TRBD2. Germline assignment: CDR1 SGHVS and CDR2 FQNEAQ. The CDR3 has 15 residues. J gave up 0 bases and V 5 bases, and 4 bases lay outside the gene matches. CDR3: CASSPPSGSTDTQYF. CDR3 in DNA: TGTGCCAGCAGCCCCCCTAGCGGGAGCACAGATACGCAGTATTTT.

With regard to this clone: At the DNA level, this CDR3 is encoded by other sequences in the same sample as well. The chain has TRBV9 and TRBJ2-7; D perhaps matches TRBD2 (6 bases). The CDR3 is 13 amino acids. The germline V and J ends were trimmed by 2 bases and 6 bases, with 12 bases remaining between them. The germline V gene has CDR1 SGDLS and CDR2 YYNGEE. The CDR3 DNA is TGTGCCAGCAGCGTGCGGCCCGGGGGCGAGCAGTACTTC. Translated: CASSVRPGGEQYF.

This rearrangement joins TRBV10-3 to TRBJ2-2, with TRBD1 as a possible D gene (7 bases). CDR1 is ENHRY and CDR2 is SYGVKD in the germline V gene. V was clipped by 3 bases and J by 7 bases, with 15 bases between them. CDR3 size: 15 residues. Here the CDR3 reads CAISDDREVSGELFF. The CDR3 DNA reads TGTGCCATCAGTGACGACAGGGAGGTTAGCGGGGAGCTGTTTTTT.

The CDR3 nucleotides read TGCGCCAGCAGCCCGGAGGGGAATTCACCCCTCCACTTT. Residues: CASSPEGNSPLHF. V usage is TRBV5-1 and J usage is TRBJ1-6; D is perhaps TRBD1 (5 bases). This CDR3 has 13 amino acids. Trimming shortened V by 4 bases and J by 7 bases, and 9 bases separated the two germline ends. Germline V gene data show CDR1 as SGHRS and CDR2 as YFSETQ.

This clone was seen just once. The chain joins TRBV30 to TRBJ1-1; 7 bases are a match to TRBD1. CDR1 is GTSNPN and CDR2 is SVGIG in the germline V gene (reference sequence). The V gene end was trimmed by 6 bases and the J gene end by 1 base; junction bases not matched to a gene: 8. The CDR3 loop spans 14 amino acids. CDR3 loop: CACKSSGGNTEAFF. The CDR3 region has the DNA TGTGCCTGCAAAAGCTCAGGGGGGAACACTGAAGCTTTCTTT.

In this sample, this clone turned up once. A much larger clone differs from this one at a single base, so this may be a read error. The gene calls are TRBV28 and TRBJ2-1, with 11 bases lining up with TRBD2. The CDR3 consists of 15 residues. Trimming removed 5 bases from V and 4 bases from J; junction bases left unmatched: 4. CDR1 is MDHEN and CDR2 is SYDVKM in the germline V gene. CDR3 sequence reads: CASSDLAGGYNEQFF. CDR3 sequence (DNA): TGTGCCAGCAGTGATCTAGCGGGGGGATACAATGAGCAGTTCTTC.

This chain's CDR3 is CASSFSRRGGQFF. CDR3 DNA: TGTGCCAGCAGCTTCTCAAGGAGGGGTGGGCAGTTCTTC. This chain uses TRBV7-8 with TRBJ2-1; TRBD2 is a possible D gene (6 bases). The CDR3 has 13 residues. V was trimmed by 3 bases and J by 12 bases, leaving 15 bases between them. Germline V gives CDR1 SGHVS, CDR2 FQNEAQ.

The chain recombines TRBV7-2 with TRBJ2-7; 9 bases are a match to TRBD1. The germline CDR1 and CDR2 sequences are SGHTA and FQGNSA. This CDR3 is built from 14 residues. Unmatched junction bases numbered 8, after V lost 5 bases and J lost 6 bases. The CDR3 loop is CASSLGQGQVEQYF. DNA for the CDR3: TGTGCCAGCAGCCTGGGACAGGGACAGGTCGAGCAGTACTTC.

The genes are TRBV4-1 and TRBJ2-7; maybe TRBD2 (5 bases). CDR3 length: 13 residues. V gave up 2 bases and J gave up 1 base, with 6 bases separating them. The germline gives CDR1 MGHRA, CDR2 YSYEKL. The DNA of the CDR3 is TGCGCCAGCAGCCAAAGGGAGTCCTACGAGCAGTACTTC. It specifies CASSQRESYEQYF.

The gene calls are TRBV7-2 and TRBJ2-7, with D unresolved. V shed 1 base and J shed 4 bases, with 11 bases lying between them. The CDR3 consists of 14 residues. CDR1 and CDR2 from the germline V gene are SGHTA and FQGNSA. CDR3 DNA: TGTGCCAGCAGCTTAGACCTAAAAATGTACGAGCAGTACTTC. Residues: CASSLDLKMYEQYF.

This clone was observed a handful of times. This chain links TRBV27 with TRBJ1-1; possibly TRBD1 for D (6 bases). This CDR3 has 15 amino acids. In germline, CDR1 is MNHEY, CDR2 SMNVEV (reference sequence). Trimming removed 5 bases from V and 0 bases from J, with 13 bases in between. CDR3 DNA sequence: TGTGCCAGCAGTAGATACAGGGAGATGAACACTGAAGCTTTCTTT. Its translation: CASSRYREMNTEAFF.

This clone appeared once. The same CDR3 arises from other DNA sequences in this sample as well. The genes are TRBV9 and TRBJ1-5; 12 bases match TRBD1. Losses at the gene ends were 3 bases for V and 7 bases for J; bases not matched to a gene: 5. The length of the CDR3 is 15 residues. Germline values: CDR1 SGDLS, CDR2 YYNGEE. CDR3 loop: CASSEGTGGGQPQHF. CDR3 DNA sequence: TGTGCCAGCAGCGAGGGGACAGGGGGCGGCCAGCCCCAGCATTTT.

V is TRBV5-1 and J is TRBJ1-4; possible D gene TRBD1, 5 bases. V lost 1 base to trimming and J lost 4 bases, with 11 bases between them. The CDR3 length is 15 residues. Germline loops: CDR1 SGHRS, CDR2 YFSETQ. The CDR3 DNA reads TGCGCCAGCAGCTTGCGTGGACATAATAATGAAAAACTGTTTTTT. It codes for CASSLRGHNNEKLFF.

CDR3 residues: CASSISGLAGYNEQFF. DNA of the CDR3: TGTGCCAGCAGTATCTCGGGACTAGCTGGTTACAATGAGCAGTTCTTC. This rearrangement joins TRBV27 to TRBJ2-1; 9 bases align to TRBD2. The CDR3 is 16 amino acids. J was trimmed by 4 bases and V by 5 bases; bases with no gene match: 9. Germline V gene sequence: CDR1 MNHEY, CDR2 SMNVEV (reference sequence).

The chain couples TRBV7-9 to TRBJ2-7; TRBD2 aligns across 10 bases. Germline V CDR1 and CDR2: SEHNR, FQNEAQ (reference sequence). The CDR3 is made up of 14 amino acids. After removal of 5 bases from V and 2 bases from J, the junction contained 3 bases not matched to a gene. CDR3 protein: CASSPSGRAYEQYF. For the CDR3, the DNA is TGTGCCAGCAGCCCCAGCGGGAGGGCCTACGAGCAGTACTTC. The entire variable domain, with the rest obtained from reference TRBV7-9 and TRBJ2-7, is as follows: DTGVSQNPRHKITKRGQNVTFRCDPISEHNRLYWYRQTLGQGPEFLTYFQNEAQLEKSRLLSDRFSAERPKGSFSTLEIQRTEQGDSAMYLCASSPSGRAYEQYFGPGTRLTVT.

The gene calls are TRBV19 and TRBJ2-2; the match to TRBD2 covers 9 bases. Germline V gene data show CDR1 as LNHDA and CDR2 as SQIVND (reference sequence). V lost 1 base, J lost 6 bases, and 6 bases stayed unmatched. The CDR3 covers 16 residues. The CDR3 DNA sequence: TGTGCCAGTAGTATAGGGCTAGCGGGAAGCGCCGGGGAGCTGTTTTTT. Encoded protein: CASSIGLAGSAGELFF.

The chain recombines TRBV4-3 with TRBJ2-7; unclear D gene. Germline CDR1 is LGHNA and CDR2 is YSLEER. CDR3 length equals 15 residues. V shed 4 bases and J shed 2 bases, with 15 bases lying between them. The DNA of the CDR3 is TGCGCCAGCAGCCCCCGCCTTGACTCCCCCTACGAGCAGTACTTC. Residues: CASSPRLDSPYEQYF.

This sequence joins TRBV13 and TRBJ2-5; 8 bases are a match to TRBD1. The CDR3 extends over 15 amino acids. The V and J ends lost 5 bases and 5 bases, in that order; junction bases with no gene match: 10. Germline V gene lookup returns CDR1 PRHDT and CDR2 FYEKMQ (reference sequence). The CDR3 sequence: CASSTDRVPDETQYF. As DNA, the CDR3 is TGTGCCAGCAGCACGGACAGGGTACCTGATGAGACCCAGTACTTC.

The V and J genes are TRBV5-1 and TRBJ2-6; weak D call: TRBD2 (5 bases). Germline CDR1 SGHRS, CDR2 YFSETQ. The germline V and J ends were trimmed by 4 bases and 5 bases, with 13 bases remaining between them. The CDR3 sequence is 15 residues long. Here the CDR3 DNA reads TGCGCCAGCAGCCAAACCAGCGGCTGGGCCAACGTCCTGACTTTC. Translated: CASSQTSGWANVLTF.

The rearrangement joins TRBV9 to TRBJ2-7, with 9 bases fitting TRBD1. J lost 0 bases, V lost 3 bases, and 4 bases had no gene match. The length of the CDR3 is 15 residues. Germline V gene lookup returns CDR1 SGDLS and CDR2 YYNGEE. CDR3 sequence reads: CASSEGQGLSYEQYF. Here the CDR3 DNA reads TGTGCCAGCAGCGAGGGACAGGGCCTCTCCTACGAGCAGTACTTC.